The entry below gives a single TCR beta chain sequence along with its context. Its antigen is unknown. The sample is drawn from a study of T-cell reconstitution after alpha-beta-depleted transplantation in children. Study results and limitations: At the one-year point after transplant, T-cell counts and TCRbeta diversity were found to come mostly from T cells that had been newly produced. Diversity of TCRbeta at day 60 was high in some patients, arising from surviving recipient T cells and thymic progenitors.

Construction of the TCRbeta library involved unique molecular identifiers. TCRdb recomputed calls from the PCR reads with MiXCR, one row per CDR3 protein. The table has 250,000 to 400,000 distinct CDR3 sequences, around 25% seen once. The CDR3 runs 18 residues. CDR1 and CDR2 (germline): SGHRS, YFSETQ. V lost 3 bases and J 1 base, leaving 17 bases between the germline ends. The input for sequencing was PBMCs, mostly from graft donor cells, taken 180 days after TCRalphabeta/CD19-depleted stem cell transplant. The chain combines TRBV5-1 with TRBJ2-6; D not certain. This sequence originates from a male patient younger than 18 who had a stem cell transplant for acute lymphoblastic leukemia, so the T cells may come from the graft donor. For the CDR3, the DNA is TGCGCCAGCAGCTCCCGCCCCACAATCGCATCTGGGGCCAACGTCCTGACTTTC. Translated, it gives CASSSRPTIASGANVLTF.